This T cell receptor beta chain originates from a study of shared clonotypes between healthy human individuals (TCRdb year 2020). In the study overall: A couple of women and a few men aged 18 to 49 years were included in the cohort. For each donor, three plates each were used for CD4 naive and CD4 memory, two plates were used for CD8 naive, and one plate was used for CD8 memory. Blood TCR repertoires of roughly five healthy adults were deeply sequenced to estimate repertoire size and the extent of clonotype sharing between individuals. Different laboratories and diverse techniques were used to prepare libraries and sequence TCR repertoires, to increase sequencing depth and limit assay-specific biases. Per donor, leukapheresis produced somewhere between about 0.94 and 8.9 billion PBMCs. Results the study describes overall, beyond this receptor: Incomplete sequencing was indicated by rarefaction of sorted-subset datasets, despite the large sequencing depth. Sharing across a few donors was observed for approximately 4.6% of naive CD4, 3.5% of naive CD8, 2% to 2.5% of memory CD4, and 0.4% of memory CD8 clonotypes. Higher generation probabilities were observed for clonotypes shared by all four sorted-subset donors than for non-shared clonotypes. Naive subsets generally had larger estimated clonotype richness than memory subsets. Sampling was restricted to blood, and TCR repertoires in tissues likely differ from the TCR repertoires found in blood. The genetic and exposure-history diversity represented was limited by the small number of donors. Based on pairwise subsampling, the degree of clonotype sharing among donors was expected to be affected by sequencing depth.

TCR CDR3 regions were amplified from genomic DNA by multiplex PCR using the deep immunoSEQ assay. Genomic DNA extracted from each cell subset was distributed evenly over all wells of several immunoSEQ 96-well plates, and each plate served as one replicate. For sorted subsets, each replicate PCR was loaded with about 200 ng genomic DNA, equivalent to approximately 27,000 T cell genomes. The purified libraries were quantified using a Qubit 3.0 fluorometer, sized with a Bioanalyzer 2100, and then quantified again using the KAPA Library Quantification kit. Every immunoSEQ 96-well plate was sequenced on a separate single-read 150-cycle Illumina NextSeq 550 flow cell. Per the source publication's procedure: Because the immunoSEQ output included only junctional sequences and no quality scores, the filtering could not be the same as the filtering used for full-length reads. Sequences were annotated with PyIR, a Python wrapper for IgBLAST v1.9, using IMGT germline references to assign V/J genes and CDR3. Reads with weak V/J assignments (E-value above 1e-6), missing CDR3, stop codons, out-of-frame junctions, or ambiguous translated residues were removed. V3J clonotypes were defined as sequences sharing the same inferred V gene, J gene, and CDR3 amino acid sequence. To compute the percentage overlap between repertoires, the number of shared unique clonotypes was divided by the size of the smaller repertoire. Repertoire richness was assessed with RTK rarefaction, the Chao1 estimator, and Recon v2.1 estimates of unobserved clonotypes. For all TCRbeta clonotypes obtained by the gDNA method from four donors, generation probabilities were computed with OLGA. The source is immuneACCESS, and TCRdb retained only in-frame sequences with V and J called. Part of the clones is not carried over; for the studies checked, unresolved V genes explain less than half of this, and the remainder is unexplained. V, J and clone size derive from that table, while D and trimming were established from the DNA sequence. This sample gives around 600,000 clones in total; approximately 95% of them show up just once. Jointly, the top ten make up approximately 0.12% of the sample.

Details on this clone: The specificity of this receptor is unknown. Base qualities are not at hand, and no much larger clone is one base apart.

CD8 naive samples were CD45RO-negative cells positively selected for CCR7, giving a CD45RA+CCR7+ population that excluded TemRA cells. The donors were healthy, HIV-negative adults who had no recently reported acute infections or vaccinations. Every donor was a Caucasian adult living in Nashville, Tennessee, USA. Blood was obtained by leukapheresis, after which PBMCs were separated by Ficoll-Histopaque density gradient centrifugation and cryopreserved in liquid nitrogen vapor phase. Analytical flow cytometry was used to check the purity and quantity of each magnetically sorted T cell population. Genomic DNA was isolated from each sorted fraction and quantified by UV absorbance on a Nanodrop 2000c. This receptor was obtained from a woman aged 25 to 45 in good health. What was sequenced was naive CD8+ T cells sorted from blood. This specimen's cell subset or site label, interpreted: CD45RA+CCR7+.

CDR3 reads: CASSSGTVGYGYTF. The DNA sequence follows: TGTGCCAGTAGTTCCGGGACCGTGGGGTATGGCTACACCTTC. The chain joins TRBV19 to TRBJ1-2; TRBD1 is a possible D gene, resting on 5 matching bases. V loses 5 bases, J loses 5 bases, and the germline ends lie 15 bases apart. For CDR1 and CDR2, the germline V gene (reference sequence) lists LNHDA and SQIVND. From its cysteine to its phenylalanine, the CDR3 spans 14 amino acids. Solely the CDR3 DNA is kept, with 42 bases framed from the first base.